This T cell receptor beta chain was found in a study of T cells expressing NK-cell markers. Template switching by 5'RACE with UMIs generated the TCR beta cDNA. Using the 5' RACE reads, TCRdb records one entry per CDR3 protein without DNA. The sample is made up of under 500,000 distinct CDR3 sequences, and the top ten hold 6% to 9.5% of it. General study points: Roughly 1.0-8% of CD8+ T cells in about six donors belonged to dominant NKG2C+ clonotypes.

With respect to this clonotype: Antigen specificity is unknown.

The sequence was obtained from a woman between 18 and 69 years old in good health. Material for sequencing was blood T cells: a sorted CD56 or NKG2C T cell subset, CD4+ or CD8+ T cells, or bulk PBMC T cells (not recorded which).

CDR3 sequence: CASSSNPLAGAYEQYF. V gene TRBV12-3 or TRBV12-4 combines with J gene TRBJ2-7; TCRdb gives TRBD2 as the D gene, but with no DNA this cannot be confirmed. The length of the CDR3 is 16 residues.